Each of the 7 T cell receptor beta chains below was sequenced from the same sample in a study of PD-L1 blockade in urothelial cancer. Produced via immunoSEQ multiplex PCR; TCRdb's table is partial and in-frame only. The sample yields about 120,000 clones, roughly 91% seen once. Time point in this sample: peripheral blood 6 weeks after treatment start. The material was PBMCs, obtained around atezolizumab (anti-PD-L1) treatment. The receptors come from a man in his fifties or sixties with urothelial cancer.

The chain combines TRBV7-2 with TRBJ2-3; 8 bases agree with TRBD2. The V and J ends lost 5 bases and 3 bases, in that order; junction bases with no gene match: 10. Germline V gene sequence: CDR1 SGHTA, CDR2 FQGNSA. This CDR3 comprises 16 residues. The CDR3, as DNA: TGTGCCAGCAGCCCGCGCTGGGCTAGCGGGACAGATACGCAGTATTTT. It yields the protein CASSPRWASGTDTQYF.

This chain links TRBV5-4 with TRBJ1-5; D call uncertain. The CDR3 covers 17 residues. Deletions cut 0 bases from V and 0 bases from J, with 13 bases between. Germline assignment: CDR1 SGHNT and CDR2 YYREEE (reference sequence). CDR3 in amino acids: CASSLDGIASSNQPQHF. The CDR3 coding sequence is TGTGCCAGCAGCTTGGATGGTATCGCCAGTAGCAATCAGCCCCAGCATTTT. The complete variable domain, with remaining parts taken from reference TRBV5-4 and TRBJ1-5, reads ETGVTQSPTHLIKTRGQQVTLRCSSQSGHNTVSWYQQALGQGPQFIFQYYREEENGRGNFPPRFSGLQFPNYSSELNVNALELDDSALYLCASSLDGIASSNQPQHFGDGTRLSIL.

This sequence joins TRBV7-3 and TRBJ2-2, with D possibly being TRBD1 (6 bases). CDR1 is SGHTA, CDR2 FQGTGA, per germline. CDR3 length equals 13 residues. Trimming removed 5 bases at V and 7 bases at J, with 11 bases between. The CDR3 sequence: CASSPPGVGELFF. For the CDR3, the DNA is TGTGCCAGCAGCCCTCCAGGGGTCGGGGAGCTGTTTTTT. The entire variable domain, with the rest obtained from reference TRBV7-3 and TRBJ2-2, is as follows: GAGVSQTPSNKVTEKGKYVELRCDPISGHTALYWYRQSLGQGPEFLIYFQGTGAADDSGLPNDRFFAVRPEGSVSTLKIQRTERGDSAVYLCASSPPGVGELFFGEGSRLTVL.

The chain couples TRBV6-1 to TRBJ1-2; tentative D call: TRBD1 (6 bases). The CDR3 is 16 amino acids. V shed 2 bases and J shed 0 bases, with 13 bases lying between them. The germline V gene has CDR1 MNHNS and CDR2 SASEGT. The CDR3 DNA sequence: TGTGCCAGCAGTGAACCTGGACAGTCTTCTAACTATGGCTACACCTTC. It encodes CASSEPGQSSNYGYTF.

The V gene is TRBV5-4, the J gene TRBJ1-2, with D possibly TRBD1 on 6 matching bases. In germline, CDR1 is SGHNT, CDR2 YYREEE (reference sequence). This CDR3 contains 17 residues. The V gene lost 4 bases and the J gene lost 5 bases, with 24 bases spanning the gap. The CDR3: CASSPLDETGLGYGYTF. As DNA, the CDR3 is TGTGCCAGCAGCCCCCTGGACGAAACAGGGTTGGGGTATGGCTACACCTTC.

CDR3 coding DNA: TGCGCCAGCAGTGGGCAGGGGGCACTGGACACTGAAGCTTTCTTT. Protein: CASSGQGALDTEAFF. The V call is TRBV5-1, the J call TRBJ1-1, with 8 bases fitting TRBD1. The V gene end was trimmed by 5 bases and the J gene end by 3 bases; junction bases not matched to a gene: 9. Germline CDR1 is SGHRS and CDR2 is YFSETQ. The CDR3 covers 15 residues.

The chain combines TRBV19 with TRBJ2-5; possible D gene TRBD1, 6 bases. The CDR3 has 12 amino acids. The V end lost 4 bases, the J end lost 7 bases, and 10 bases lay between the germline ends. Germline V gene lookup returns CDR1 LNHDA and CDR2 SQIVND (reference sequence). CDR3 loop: CASSTSRGTQYF. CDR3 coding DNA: TGTGCCAGTAGTACCAGCAGGGGGACCCAGTACTTC.